The 27 T cell receptor beta chains given below trace back to one sample, sequenced in a study of cytomegalovirus exposure and HLA in healthy donors. The study ran its PCR with 60 Vbeta and 13 Jbeta primers. Profiled with immunoSEQ multiplex PCR; TCRdb holds only in-frame clones, not every one. The sample has around 92,000 clones, around three quarters seen once; the top ten hold approximately 15%. Sample: PBMCs. Receptors were obtained from a man aged 55-75 years in good health and CMV-seropositive.

V gene TRBV7-8 combines with J gene TRBJ2-3; 10 bases line up with TRBD2. Looked up from germline, CDR1 is SGHVS and CDR2 is FQNEAQ. The CDR3 length is 16 residues. Trimming cost V 2 bases and J 5 bases; bases outside gene matches: 7. The CDR3 here is CASSLWLAGVGDTQYF. DNA for the CDR3: TGTGCCAGCAGCTTATGGCTAGCGGGGGTAGGAGATACGCAGTATTTT. Filled out from reference TRBV7-8 and TRBJ2-3, the complete variable domain reads GAGVSQSPRYKVAKRGQDVALRCDPISGHVSLFWYQQALGQGPEFLTYFQNEAQLDKSGLPSDRFFAERPEGSVSTLKIQRTQQEDSAVYLCASSLWLAGVGDTQYFGPGTRLTVL.

The gene calls are TRBV21-1 and TRBJ1-3; TRBD1, the table's D call, was not compared with the DNA. TRBV21-1 is an annotated pseudogene. The CDR3 has 17 residues. The CDR3: CASSKGTGLTSGNTIYF. For the CDR3, the DNA is TGTGCCAGCAGCAAGGGGACAGGCCTTACCTCTGGAAACACCATATATTTT.

This chain connects TRBV28 to TRBJ2-7; D call uncertain. The V and J ends lost 4 bases and 5 bases respectively, with 12 bases between them. The CDR3 extends over 13 amino acids. From germline, CDR1 is MDHEN and CDR2 SYDVKM. CDR3 DNA sequence: TGTGCCAGCAGTTCCACGGGTCCCCACGAGCAGTACTTC. It translates to CASSSTGPHEQYF.

The CDR3 nucleotides read TGTGCCAGCAGCTTATCGCCTCGCCCGGGGGATGAGCAGTTCTTC. It codes for CASSLSPRPGDEQFF. V usage is TRBV7-2 and J usage is TRBJ2-1; possibly TRBD2 for D (6 bases). Deletions cut 2 bases from V and 8 bases from J, with 16 bases between. The CDR3 totals 15 residues. CDR1 and CDR2 (germline): SGHTA, FQGNSA.

The CDR3 protein is CASGLLRSDTQYF. The CDR3 nucleotides read TGTGCTAGTGGTTTGCTAAGATCGGATACGCAGTATTTT. The chain couples TRBV12-5 to TRBJ2-3; D gene uncertain. Germline loops: CDR1 LGHNT, CDR2 FRNRAP. This CDR3 is 13 amino acids long. The V and J ends lost 2 bases and 6 bases respectively, with 9 bases between them. Using reference TRBV12-5 and TRBJ2-3 for the parts outside the CDR3, the full variable domain is DARVTQTPRHKVTEMGQEVTMRCQPILGHNTVFWYRQTMMQGLELLAYFRNRAPLDDSGMPKDRFSAEMPDATLATLKIQPSEPRDSAVYFCASGLLRSDTQYFGPGTRLTVL.

This chain links TRBV5-1 with TRBJ2-7; D is perhaps TRBD1 (5 bases). Germline lookup yields CDR1 SGHRS and CDR2 YFSETQ. V lost 0 bases to trimming and J lost 7 bases, with 11 bases between them. The CDR3 spans 13 residues. CDR3 sequence reads: CASSLAPGSEQYF. The CDR3 DNA reads as TGCGCCAGCAGCTTGGCCCCAGGGTCGGAGCAGTACTTC.

The V call is TRBV7-3, the J call TRBJ2-7; 8 bases align to TRBD1. Unmatched junction bases numbered 11, after V lost 5 bases and J lost 5 bases. The CDR3 runs to 15 residues. CDR1 is SGHTA and CDR2 is FQGTGA in the germline V gene. CDR3 in amino acids: CASSPGTGLGDEQYF. Here the CDR3 DNA reads TGTGCCAGCAGCCCGGGGACAGGCCTAGGGGACGAGCAGTACTTC.

The sample holds a few counts of this clone. The V gene is TRBV7-9, the J gene TRBJ1-5, with D possibly TRBD1 on 5 matching bases. The CDR3 sequence is 15 residues long. Looked up from germline, CDR1 is SEHNR and CDR2 is FQNEAQ (reference sequence). With 1 base removed from V and 1 base from J, the gap between germline ends came to 8 bases. CDR3 sequence: CASSLGDSSNQPQHF. The DNA for the CDR3 is TGTGCCAGCAGCTTAGGAGACAGCAGCAATCAGCCCCAGCATTTT.

The chain uses TRBV19 and TRBJ2-7; a weak D match, TRBD1 (5 bases). This CDR3 contains 14 residues. Trimming took 6 bases from V and 1 from J, leaving 13 bases between them. The V gene's germline CDR1 is LNHDA and CDR2 SQIVND (reference sequence). CDR3 residues: CASSRRDRSYEQYF. For the CDR3, the DNA is TGTGCCAGTAGCCGCCGTGACAGATCCTACGAGCAGTACTTC.

V usage is TRBV30 and J usage is TRBJ1-4; the D is unclear. The V end was cut by 2 bases, the J end by 4 bases, with 8 bases between. Germline CDR1 reads GTSNPN; CDR2 reads SVGIG (reference sequence). The length of the CDR3 is 13 residues. CDR3 sequence: CAWSTHFNEKLFF. For the CDR3, the DNA is TGTGCCTGGAGTACGCACTTTAATGAAAAACTGTTTTTT.

The sample holds one count of this clone. V and J are TRBV12-5 and TRBJ2-2; D perhaps matches TRBD2 (7 bases). V lost 0 bases and J 1 base, leaving 21 bases between the germline ends. CDR3 size: 20 residues. CDR1 is LGHNT and CDR2 is FRNRAP in the germline V gene. The CDR3, as DNA: TGTGCTAGTGGTTTGGTACGGGGGGCTGATGACAGAGAGAACACCGGGGAGCTGTTTTTT. Translating it yields CASGLVRGADDRENTGELFF.

CDR3 amino acids: CASSVAVGGGGLQETQYF. Here the CDR3 DNA reads TGTGCCAGCAGCGTAGCGGTGGGCGGGGGAGGACTTCAAGAGACCCAGTACTTC. The chain is built from TRBV9 and TRBJ2-5; 7 bases map to TRBD2. This CDR3 comprises 18 residues. The V gene end was trimmed by 0 bases and the J gene end by 2 bases; junction bases not matched to a gene: 13. Germline lookup yields CDR1 SGDLS and CDR2 YYNGEE.

In its sample, this clone was seen once. The chain combines TRBV7-2 with TRBJ1-3; D is perhaps TRBD1 (6 bases). Germline CDR1 and CDR2: SGHTA and FQGNSA. The CDR3 spans 16 residues. The ends were cut back, 0 bases at V and 4 bases at J, with 13 bases in the middle. CDR3 in DNA: TGTGCCAGCAGCTTAGCGGGGGGAGGGACAGGAAACACCATATATTTT. Its protein product is CASSLAGGGTGNTIYF.

The chain joins TRBV7-2 to TRBJ1-5, with D maybe TRBD1 (6 bases). The germline V and J ends were trimmed by 1 base and 4 bases, with 11 bases remaining between them. CDR3 size: 15 residues. Germline V gene lookup returns CDR1 SGHTA and CDR2 FQGNSA. The chain's CDR3 is CASSLGQGRNQPQHF. Written as DNA, the CDR3 is TGTGCCAGCAGCTTAGGGCAGGGGCGTAATCAGCCCCAGCATTTT.

V usage is TRBV5-6 and J usage is TRBJ2-3; maybe TRBD2 (7 bases). V lost 0 bases, J lost 3 bases, and 11 bases lay in between. Germline CDR1 reads SGHDT; CDR2 reads YYEEEE. This CDR3 comprises 15 residues. The CDR3: CASSLGGGATDTQYF. The CDR3 DNA is TGTGCCAGCAGCTTGGGTGGGGGGGCGACAGATACGCAGTATTTT. The whole variable domain, remainder taken from reference TRBV5-6 and TRBJ2-3, is DAGVTQSPTHLIKTRGQQVTLRCSPKSGHDTVSWYQQALGQGPQFIFQYYEEEERQRGNFPDRFSGHQFPNYSSELNVNALLLGDSALYLCASSLGGGATDTQYFGPGTRLTVL.

The chain uses TRBV5-1 and TRBJ1-5, with TRBD1 matching 8 bases. The CDR3 runs 19 residues. The V gene's germline CDR1 is SGHRS and CDR2 YFSETQ. The ends lost 4 bases at V and 2 bases at J; junction bases unmatched: 17. CDR3 sequence: CASSLLPAGTGKGNQPQHF. CDR3 sequence (DNA): TGCGCCAGCAGCCTTCTCCCTGCCGGGACAGGCAAGGGCAATCAGCCCCAGCATTTT.

The rearrangement uses TRBV29-1 and TRBJ2-7; TRBD2 aligns across 8 bases. This CDR3 is built from 12 residues. Looked up from germline, CDR1 is SQVTM and CDR2 is ANQGSEA. With V trimmed by 6 bases and J by 5 bases, 6 bases remained unmatched. CDR3 in DNA: TGCAGCGTATTACCGGGAGGGAACGAGCAGTACTTC. Translation: CSVLPGGNEQYF.

This sequence joins TRBV25-1 and TRBJ1-1; 10 bases line up with TRBD1. There are 15 residues in the CDR3. Per germline, CDR1 MGHDK and CDR2 SYGVNS. With V trimmed by 4 bases and J by 6 bases, 8 bases remained unmatched. The CDR3 coding sequence is TGTGCCAGCAGTGCGGGACAGGGGAAAGTATCTGAAGCTTTCTTT. Translation: CASSAGQGKVSEAFF.

The chain recombines TRBV7-9 with TRBJ2-7; TRBD1 might be the D (6 bases). Germline loops: CDR1 SEHNR, CDR2 FQNEAQ (reference sequence). CDR3 length equals 12 residues. The germline V and J ends were trimmed by 5 bases and 3 bases, with 8 bases remaining between them. CDR3 in DNA: TGTGCCAGCAGCGTACAGGGCTACGAGCAGTACTTC. Translation gives CASSVQGYEQYF.

This clone was observed once. V usage is TRBV27 and J usage is TRBJ2-1; no clear D gene. Germline CDR1 MNHEY, CDR2 SMNVEV (reference sequence). The CDR3 extends over 13 amino acids. Trimming took 5 bases from V and 3 from J, leaving 8 bases between them. Here the CDR3 DNA reads TGTGCCAGCAGTCAGGCCAACTACAATGAGCAGTTCTTC. Translated, it gives CASSQANYNEQFF.

This clone was seen only a few times. The rearrangement links TRBV7-2 to TRBJ2-1; D may be TRBD1 (5 bases). The length of the CDR3 is 15 residues. The germline CDR1 and CDR2 sequences are SGHTA and FQGNSA. Between the trimmed V and J ends, which lost 3 bases and 2 bases, there was a span of 11 bases. CDR3 sequence: CASSFPQAAYNEQFF. Here the CDR3 DNA reads TGTGCCAGCAGCTTCCCACAGGCAGCCTACAATGAGCAGTTCTTC.

This chain joins TRBV18 and TRBJ2-3, with a tentative D call TRBD2 (6 bases). V was clipped by 5 bases and J by 0 bases, with 18 bases between them. CDR3 size: 17 residues. Germline V gene lookup returns CDR1 KGHSH and CDR2 LQKENI. CDR3 bases: TGTGCCAGCTCAGCAAGTAGGACTACCGCTAGCACAGATACGCAGTATTTT. Its protein product is CASSASRTTASTDTQYF.

This rearrangement joins TRBV5-1 to TRBJ2-3, with 7 bases lining up with TRBD2. The CDR3 is 15 amino acids. CDR1 SGHRS and CDR2 YFSETQ come from the germline V gene. V was pared by 3 bases and J by 3 bases, with 7 bases of the junction left unmatched. CDR3: CASSSGGTRTDTQYF. The DNA of the CDR3 is TGCGCCAGCAGCTCCGGGGGGACCCGGACAGATACGCAGTATTTT. Supplemented by reference TRBV5-1 and TRBJ2-3, the full variable domain reads KAGVTQTPRYLIKTRGQQVTLSCSPISGHRSVSWYQQTPGQGLQFLFEYFSETQRNKGNFPGRFSGRQFSNSRSEMNVSTLELGDSALYLCASSSGGTRTDTQYFGPGTRLTVL.

This rearrangement joins TRBV28 to TRBJ1-2; D ambiguous. Germline V gene data show CDR1 as MDHEN and CDR2 as SYDVKM. Trimming removed 6 bases at V and 2 bases at J, with 10 bases between. CDR3 length: 13 amino acids. For the CDR3, the DNA is TGTGCCAGCAGCCTGAGGATCAACTATGGCTACACCTTC. Translating gives CASSLRINYGYTF.

The J gene is TRBJ1-4, the V gene TRBV4-3; D uncertain. V dropped 3 bases and J dropped 2 bases, with 13 bases sitting between them. The germline V gene encodes CDR1 LGHNA and CDR2 YSLEER. The CDR3 is made up of 16 amino acids. CDR3 in DNA: TGCGCCAGCAGCCACCGAGTAAAAGTCACTAATGAAAAACTGTTTTTT. Translation: CASSHRVKVTNEKLFF.

The chain joins TRBV5-8 to TRBJ1-6, with TRBD1 as a possible D gene (5 bases). The CDR3 length is 14 residues. Germline CDR1 SGHTS, CDR2 YDEGEE. V shed 5 bases and J shed 10 bases, with 16 bases lying between them. The CDR3 reads CASSSDTAYSPLHF. The CDR3 DNA is TGTGCCAGCAGTTCGGACACCGCGTACTCACCCCTCCACTTT.

J is TRBJ2-1 and V is TRBV14; perhaps TRBD1 as D (5 bases). CDR3 size: 13 residues. Per germline, CDR1 SGHDN and CDR2 FVKESK. Trimming cost V 6 bases and J 5 bases, with 11 bases left between them. The CDR3: CASRRQGDNEQFF. CDR3 in DNA: TGTGCCAGCAGGCGGCAGGGCGACAATGAGCAGTTCTTC.